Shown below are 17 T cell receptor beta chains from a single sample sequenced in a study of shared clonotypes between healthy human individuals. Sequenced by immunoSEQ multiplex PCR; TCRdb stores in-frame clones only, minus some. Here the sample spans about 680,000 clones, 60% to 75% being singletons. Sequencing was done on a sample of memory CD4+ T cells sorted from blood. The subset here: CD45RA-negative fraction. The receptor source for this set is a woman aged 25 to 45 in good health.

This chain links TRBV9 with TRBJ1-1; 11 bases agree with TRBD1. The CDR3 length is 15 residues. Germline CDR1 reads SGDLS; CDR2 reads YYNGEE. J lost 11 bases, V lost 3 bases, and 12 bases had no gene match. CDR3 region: CASSEGFGTGGTAFF. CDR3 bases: TGTGCCAGCAGCGAGGGGTTCGGGACAGGGGGGACTGCTTTCTTT.

The CDR3 nucleotides are TGTGCCAGCACCCCCCAGGCCAGCACCGGGGAGCTGTTTTTT. Residues: CASTPQASTGELFF. V is TRBV6-1 and J is TRBJ2-2; no definite D call. Germline V gene data show CDR1 as MNHNS and CDR2 as SASEGT. The CDR3 has 14 residues. V lost 7 bases and J lost 4, with 13 bases in between.

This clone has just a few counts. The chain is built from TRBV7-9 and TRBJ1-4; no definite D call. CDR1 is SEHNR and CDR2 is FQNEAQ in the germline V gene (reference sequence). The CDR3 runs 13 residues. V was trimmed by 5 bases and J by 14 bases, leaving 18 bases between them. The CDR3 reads CASSQRLPGRLFF. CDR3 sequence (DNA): TGTGCCAGCAGCCAAAGACTACCTGGGCGGCTGTTTTTT. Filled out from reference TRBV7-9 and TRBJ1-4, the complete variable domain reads DTGVSQNPRHKITKRGQNVTFRCDPISEHNRLYWYRQTLGQGPEFLTYFQNEAQLEKSRLLSDRFSAERPKGSFSTLEIQRTEQGDSAMYLCASSQRLPGRLFFGSGTQLSVL.

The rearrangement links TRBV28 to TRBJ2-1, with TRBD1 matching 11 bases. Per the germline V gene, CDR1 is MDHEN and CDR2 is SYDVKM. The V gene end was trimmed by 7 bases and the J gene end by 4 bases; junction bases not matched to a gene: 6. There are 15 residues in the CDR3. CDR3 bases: TGTGCCAGCACCCGTGGGACAGGGGGGTACAATGAGCAGTTCTTC. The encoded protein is CASTRGTGGYNEQFF.

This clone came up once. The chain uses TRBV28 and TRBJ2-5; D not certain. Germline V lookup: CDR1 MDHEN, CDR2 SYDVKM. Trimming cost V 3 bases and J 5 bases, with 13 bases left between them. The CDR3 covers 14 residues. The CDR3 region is CASSLTRTSETQYF. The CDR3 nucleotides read TGTGCCAGCAGTTTGACACGTACTTCGGAGACCCAGTACTTC.

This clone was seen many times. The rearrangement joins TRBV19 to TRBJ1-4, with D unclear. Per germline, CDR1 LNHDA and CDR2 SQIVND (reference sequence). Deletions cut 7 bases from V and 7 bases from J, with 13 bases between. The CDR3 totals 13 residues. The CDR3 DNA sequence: TGTGCCAGTAAAGAGGCTTTGGGTGAAAAACTGTTTTTT. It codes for CASKEALGEKLFF.

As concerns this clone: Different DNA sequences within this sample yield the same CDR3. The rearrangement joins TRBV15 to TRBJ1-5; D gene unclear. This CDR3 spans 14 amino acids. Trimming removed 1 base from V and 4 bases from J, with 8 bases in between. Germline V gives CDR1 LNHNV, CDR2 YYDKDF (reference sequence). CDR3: CATSRGEGNQPQHF. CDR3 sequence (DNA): TGTGCCACCAGCAGAGGTGAGGGTAATCAGCCCCAGCATTTT.

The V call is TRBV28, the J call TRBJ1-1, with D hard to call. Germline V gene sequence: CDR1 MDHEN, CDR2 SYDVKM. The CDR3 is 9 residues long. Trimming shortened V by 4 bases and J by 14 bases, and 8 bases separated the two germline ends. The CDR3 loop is CASSSPWFF. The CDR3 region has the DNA TGTGCCAGCAGTTCCCCGTGGTTCTTT.

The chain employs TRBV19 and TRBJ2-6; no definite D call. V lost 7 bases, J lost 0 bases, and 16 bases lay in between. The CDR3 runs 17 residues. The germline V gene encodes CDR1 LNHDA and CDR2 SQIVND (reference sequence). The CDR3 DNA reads TGTGCCAGTAATCCCAGGAGTCACAGCTCTGGGGCCAACGTCCTGACTTTC. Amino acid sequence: CASNPRSHSSGANVLTF.

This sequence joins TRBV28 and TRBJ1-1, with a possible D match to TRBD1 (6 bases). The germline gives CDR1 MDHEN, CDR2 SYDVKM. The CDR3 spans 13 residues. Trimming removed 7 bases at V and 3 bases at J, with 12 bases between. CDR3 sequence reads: CASIRSGDTEAFF. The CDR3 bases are TGTGCCAGCATACGGTCAGGGGACACTGAAGCTTTCTTT.

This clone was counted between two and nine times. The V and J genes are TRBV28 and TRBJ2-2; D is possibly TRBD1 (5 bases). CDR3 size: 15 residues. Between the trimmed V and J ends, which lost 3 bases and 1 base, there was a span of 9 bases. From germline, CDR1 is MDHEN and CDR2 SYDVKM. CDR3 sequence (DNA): TGTGCCAGCAGTTTCCGACAGCAGAACACCGGGGAGCTGTTTTTT. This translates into CASSFRQQNTGELFF. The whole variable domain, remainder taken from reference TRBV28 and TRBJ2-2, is DVKVTQSSRYLVKRTGEKVFLECVQDMDHENMFWYRQDPGLGLRLIYFSYDVKMKEKGDIPEGYSVSREKKERFSLILESASTNQTSMYLCASSFRQQNTGELFFGEGSRLTVL.

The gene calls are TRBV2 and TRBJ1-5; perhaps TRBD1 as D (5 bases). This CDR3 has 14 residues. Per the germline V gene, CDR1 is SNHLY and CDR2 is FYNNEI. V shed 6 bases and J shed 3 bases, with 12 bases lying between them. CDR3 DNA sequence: TGTGCCAGCAGGGGGGTCAGGGACAATCAGCCCCAGCATTTT. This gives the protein CASRGVRDNQPQHF.

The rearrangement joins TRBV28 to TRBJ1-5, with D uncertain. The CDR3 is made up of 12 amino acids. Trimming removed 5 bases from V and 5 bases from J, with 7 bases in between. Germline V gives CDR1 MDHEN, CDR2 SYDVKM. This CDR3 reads CASSATHQPQHF. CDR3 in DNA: TGTGCCAGCAGTGCCACTCATCAGCCCCAGCATTTT.

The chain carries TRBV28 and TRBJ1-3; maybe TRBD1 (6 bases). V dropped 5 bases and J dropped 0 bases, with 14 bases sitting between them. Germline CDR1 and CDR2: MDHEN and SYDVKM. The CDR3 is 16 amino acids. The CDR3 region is CASSTTTGSSGNTIYF. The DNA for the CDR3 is TGTGCCAGCAGTACCACGACAGGAAGCTCTGGAAACACCATATATTTT.

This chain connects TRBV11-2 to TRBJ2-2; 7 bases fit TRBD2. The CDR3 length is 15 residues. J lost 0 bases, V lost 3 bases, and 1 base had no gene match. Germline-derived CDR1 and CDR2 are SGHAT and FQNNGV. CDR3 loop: CASSLGLPNTGELFF. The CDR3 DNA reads TGTGCCAGCAGCTTGGGACTACCGAACACCGGGGAGCTGTTTTTT.

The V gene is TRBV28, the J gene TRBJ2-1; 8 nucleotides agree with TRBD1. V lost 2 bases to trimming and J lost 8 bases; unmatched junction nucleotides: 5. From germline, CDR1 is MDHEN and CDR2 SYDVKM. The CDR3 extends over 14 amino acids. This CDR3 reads CASSLGTGIDEQFF. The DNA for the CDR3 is TGTGCCAGCAGTTTAGGGACAGGTATTGATGAGCAGTTCTTC.

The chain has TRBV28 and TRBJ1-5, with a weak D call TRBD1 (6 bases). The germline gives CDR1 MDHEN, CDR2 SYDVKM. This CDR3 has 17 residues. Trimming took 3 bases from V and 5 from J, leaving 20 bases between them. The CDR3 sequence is CASSFFFRHTGHQPQHF. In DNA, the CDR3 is TGTGCCAGCAGTTTCTTCTTCCGTCATACAGGGCATCAGCCCCAGCATTTT.